This section outlines one T cell receptor beta chain sequence together with its context. The antigen is undetermined. This sample was taken from a study of shared clonotypes between healthy human individuals. Between the trimmed V and J ends, which lost 5 bases and 5 bases, there was a span of 18 bases. The CDR3 runs 15 residues. The germline CDR1 and CDR2 sequences are SNHLY and FYNNEI. General study results and limits: Represented diversity (both genetic and exposure-history) was limited by the small number of donors.

Sequencing was performed with immunoSEQ multiplex PCR; in TCRdb, only in-frame clones are kept and a portion is missing. The sample carries about 480,000 clones, about four fifths recorded once. This clonotype originated in a woman aged 40 to 50 in good health. Some clones in this sample may be carry-over from other donors' samples. This sequence joins TRBV2 and TRBJ2-5; D possibly corresponds to TRBD1 (7 bases). Sequences were obtained from PBMCs. CDR3 residues: CASSLQGGGQETQYF. The CDR3 DNA is TGTGCCAGCAGTCTCCAGGGGGGCGGGCAGGAGACCCAGTACTTC. The full variable domain, with the rest looked up from reference TRBV2 and TRBJ2-5, is EPEVTQTPSHQVTQMGQEVILRCVPISNHLYFYWYRQILGQKVEFLVSFYNNEISEKSEIFDDQFSVERPDGSNFTLKIRSTKLEDSAMYFCASSLQGGGQETQYFGPGTRLLVL.